This TCR beta chain was identified in a study of neurological immune-mediated disorders. Study details: The approximately 34 multiple sclerosis patients comprised about 30 relapsing-remitting and 3 secondary progressive cases.

This clonotype was counted many times. Its antigen is still unknown. Findings and limits, study-wide: No sharing of CDR3 amino acid sequences was observed among expanded clones across subjects, suggesting private repertoires in all groups.

Over 200 million TCR-beta sequences, together covering 15-18 subjects, were produced by every individual sequencing run that was carried out. Via MiXCR, TCRdb re-called the 5' RACE reads, giving one row per CDR3 protein. Of around 30,000 distinct CDR3 sequences in the sample, about 1.6% are singletons; the top ten hold about 9%. This CDR3 is 14 amino acids long. This sequence was found in a woman in her 30s with multiple sclerosis. This chain uses TRBV3-2 with TRBJ1-1; the DNA was not compared with TRBD1, the D call given in the table. TRBV3-2 constitutes a pseudogene. Sequencing used PBMCs. Written as DNA, the CDR3 is TGTGCCAGCAGCCAGGATCGACAGGGACCTCAAGCTTTCTTT. It translates to CASSQDRQGPQAFF.